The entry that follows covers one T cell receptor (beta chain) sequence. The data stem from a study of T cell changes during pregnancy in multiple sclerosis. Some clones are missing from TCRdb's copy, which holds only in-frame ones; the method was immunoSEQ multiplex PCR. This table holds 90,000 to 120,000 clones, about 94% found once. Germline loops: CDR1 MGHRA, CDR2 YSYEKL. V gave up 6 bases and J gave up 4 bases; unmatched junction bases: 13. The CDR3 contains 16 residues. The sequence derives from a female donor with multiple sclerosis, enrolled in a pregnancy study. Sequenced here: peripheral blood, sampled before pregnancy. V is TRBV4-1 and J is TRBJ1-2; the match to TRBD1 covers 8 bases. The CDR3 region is CASRHVPDRASYGYTF. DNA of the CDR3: TGCGCCAGCAGACACGTTCCGGACAGGGCCTCCTATGGCTACACCTTC.